Many counts were recorded for the clone carrying this T cell receptor beta chain. The target antigen is unknown. This entry belongs to a study of prognosis after radiotherapy for stage I lung cancer. Findings of the study overall: Shannon entropy (measured after stereotactic body radiation therapy) was lower in patients who went on to develop distant metastases.

From genomic DNA, TCR beta CDR3 was amplified by two-round multiplex PCR. First-round PCR, the initial amplification, used primers specific to each TRBV and TRBJ gene. The authors ran second-round PCR with universal primers. TCRdb called the multiplex PCR reads again in MiXCR, with one record for every CDR3 protein. This table holds roughly 13,000 distinct CDR3 sequences, about 50% found once. This CDR3 has 14 residues. Germline CDR1 reads LGHDT; CDR2 reads YNNKEL (reference sequence). V lost 6 bases and J lost 3; bases outside the gene matches: 4. This sequence was found in a donor aged 50 or older with non-small cell lung cancer. The gene calls are TRBV3-1 and TRBJ2-5; 10 positions agree with TRBD2. The source material was PBMCs, sampled before or after stereotactic body radiation therapy (not recorded which). The CDR3 sequence is CASRGLASEETQYF. CDR3 in DNA: TGTGCCAGCAGGGGACTAGCGTCTGAAGAGACCCAGTACTTC.